This T cell receptor beta chain was obtained from a study of vaccination effects on CD4 cells after COVID-19. The table came from immunoSEQ multiplex PCR; TCRdb's copy has only in-frame clones and leaves some out. The sample has tens of thousands of clones, under 80% seen once. In the case of this clone: Its antigen is not known.

Between days 10 and 11 of culture, CD4+ T cells were separated out. The sample in question was CD4+ T cells from PBMCs cultured without peptide, obtained before COVID-19 vaccination. The sequence was obtained from a human donor who had a prior SARS-CoV-2 infection.

CDR3 sequence reads: CASSSGVDSNQPQHF. The CDR3 DNA follows: TGTGCCAGCTCTTCGGGAGTCGATAGCAATCAGCCCCAGCATTTT. V and J are TRBV6-6 and TRBJ1-5; no reliable D call. The V gene lost 8 bases and the J gene lost 0 bases, with 14 bases spanning the gap. Germline V CDR1 and CDR2: MNHNY, SVGAGI (reference sequence). The CDR3 has 15 residues.